The 29 T cell receptor beta chains below come from one sample, sequenced in a study of tumor and adjacent non-tumor tissue in lung cancer. No cell sorting was done before RNA was extracted from the tissue. A modified ARM-PCR protocol with three rounds of nested PCR amplified TCRbeta. MiXCR was run by TCRdb on the multiplex PCR reads, yielding one entry per CDR3 protein. The sample carries approximately 120,000 distinct CDR3 sequences, 75% recorded once. Sequenced: lung tumor tissue. Every receptor here comes from a woman aged 60-75 years with non-small cell lung cancer.

To note about this clonotype: This could be a read error, since a much larger clone is one nucleotide away. CDR3 nucleotides: TGTGCCAGCAGTGCGGAAGTCTCTGGAAACACCATATTTTTT. Translation gives CASSAEVSGNTIFF. The chain recombines TRBV6-1 with TRBJ1-3; D call uncertain. CDR3 length: 14 residues. Germline V gives CDR1 MNHNS, CDR2 SASEGT.

This sequence joins TRBV5-4 and TRBJ2-5, with D possibly matching TRBD1 (6 bases). Trimming cost V 5 bases and J 3 bases, with 17 bases left between them. Per the germline V gene, CDR1 is SGHNT and CDR2 is YYREEE (reference sequence). This CDR3 is built from 15 residues. In DNA, the CDR3 is TGTGCCAGCAGTTTATATACACAGGGTGAAGAGACCCAGTACTTC. The encoded protein is CASSLYTQGEETQYF.

A word on this clonotype: An end of the junction differs from the germline gene, which may be a read error. V and J are TRBV2 and TRBJ2-7; D is possibly TRBD1 (6 bases). Germline lookup yields CDR1 SNHLY and CDR2 FYNNEI. CDR3 size: 15 residues. CDR3 DNA: TGTGTCAGCGCCTCAACAGGACAGAGGACCTACGAGCAGTACTTC. It specifies CVSASTGQRTYEQYF.

Regarding this clonotype: The conserved final phenylalanine or tryptophan is absent from the CDR3, which likely points to a read error. The chain uses TRBV11-3 and TRBJ2-3, with TRBD1 matching 12 bases. The J segment lost 6 bases and the V segment lost 6 bases, leaving 10 bases of the junction unmatched. The CDR3 length is 16 residues. Germline V gene sequence: CDR1 SGHNT, CDR2 YENEEA. The chain's CDR3 is CASSLSGTGGADTQYS. The CDR3 coding sequence is TGTGCCAGCAGTTTATCAGGGACAGGGGGCGCGGATACGCAGTATTCT.

This clonotype was counted between two and nine times. A read error may account for a junction end that differs from germline. This rearrangement joins TRBV11-2 to TRBJ1-3, with 7 bases lining up with TRBD1. CDR3 length: 15 amino acids. Germline V gives CDR1 SGHAT, CDR2 FQNNGV. CDR3 sequence (DNA): TGTGCTAGCAGAGTGACAGGGAATCCTGGAAACACCATATATTTT. It is translated as CASRVTGNPGNTIYF.

This clonotype has a handful of counts. This chain uses TRBV5-1 with TRBJ2-7; D might be TRBD1 or TRBD2, each matching 5 bases. Germline CDR1 is SGHRS and CDR2 is YFSETQ. This CDR3 comprises 15 residues. Trimming removed 1 base at V and 1 base at J, with 12 bases between. CDR3 in amino acids: CASSLLGTNSYEQYF. DNA of the CDR3: TGCGCCAGCAGCTTGTTGGGGACGAATTCCTACGAGCAGTACTTC.

To note about this clonotype: A much larger clone sits a single nucleotide away, making a read error possible. The rearrangement joins TRBV6-2 or TRBV6-3 to TRBJ1-2; TRBD1 agrees at 11 bases. Germline V CDR1 and CDR2: MNHEY, SVGEGT. The CDR3 has 15 amino acids. The CDR3 DNA follows: TGTACCAGCAGACTCCGGACAGGGGGCGGTCGAGGCTACACCTTC. This translates into CTSRLRTGGGRGYTF.

Details on this clonotype: The junction shows a germline mismatch at one end, possibly a read error. The rearrangement joins TRBV28 to TRBJ2-1; perhaps D is TRBD1 or TRBD2 (6 bases each). The length of the CDR3 is 15 residues. Germline CDR1 MDHEN, CDR2 SYDVKM. Here the CDR3 DNA reads TGTGCCAGCAGTTTGGGGGGCTTTATCTATAATGAGCTGTTCTTC. Amino acids: CASSLGGFIYNELFF.

The chain links TRBV11-1 to TRBJ1-2; TRBD1 matches at 7 bases. The V gene end was trimmed by 7 bases and the J gene end by 5 bases; junction bases not matched to a gene: 13. Germline assignment: CDR1 SGHAT and CDR2 FQDESV (reference sequence). The CDR3 runs to 15 residues. The CDR3 spells CASNTGQEAGYGYTF. Here the CDR3 DNA reads TGTGCCAGCAACACAGGACAGGAGGCAGGATATGGCTACACCTTC.

At least ten counts were recorded for this clonotype. This chain links TRBV6-5 with TRBJ2-7, with D possibly TRBD1 on 6 matching bases. The length of the CDR3 is 14 residues. Germline lookup yields CDR1 MNHEY and CDR2 SVGAGI. V dropped 4 bases and J dropped 6 bases, with 16 bases sitting between them. The CDR3, as DNA: TGTGCCAGCAGTTCCATAGACAGGTTAGGCGAGCAGTACTTC. Translating gives CASSSIDRLGEQYF.

Regarding this clonotype: A much larger clone is a single base away; this may be a read error. This sequence joins TRBV5-4 and TRBJ2-7; D might be TRBD2 (5 bases). The CDR3 covers 14 residues. The germline V gene encodes CDR1 SGHNT and CDR2 YYREEE (reference sequence). Deletions cut 6 bases from V and 0 bases from J, with 13 bases between. The CDR3, as DNA: TGTGCCAGCACCTCACTAGGGAGCTCCTACGAGCAGTACTTC. Residues: CASTSLGSSYEQYF.

This chain uses TRBV28 with TRBJ2-2, with D tentatively TRBD1 (6 bases). Trimming cost V 6 bases and J 4 bases, with 12 bases left between them. CDR1 MDHEN and CDR2 SYDVKM come from the germline V gene. CDR3 size: 14 residues. The CDR3, as DNA: TGTGCCAGCAGGGAATTAGGGGGCACCGGGGAGCTGTTTTTT. Encoded protein: CASRELGGTGELFF.

Worth noting for this clonotype: It may be a read error: a sequence one base away is much more abundant. The chain combines TRBV20-1 with TRBJ2-4; D is unclear. CDR3 size: 10 residues. V lost 8 bases, J lost 5 bases, and 7 bases lay in between. Germline values: CDR1 DFQATT, CDR2 SNEGSKA (reference sequence). CDR3 nucleotide sequence: TGCAGTACTACAGAAAACATTCAGTACTTC. Translation: CSTTENIQYF.

This clonotype appeared many times. The chain employs TRBV4-3 and TRBJ2-4; perhaps D is TRBD1 or TRBD2 (5 bases each). The CDR3 consists of 15 residues. Trimming removed 5 bases from V and 5 bases from J, with 16 bases in between. Germline CDR1 is LGHNA and CDR2 is YSLEER. The CDR3 nucleotides read TGCGCCAGCAGCTTCTACTACGGGACGGAAAACATTCAGTACTTC. Amino acid sequence: CASSFYYGTENIQYF.

The rearrangement uses TRBV28 and TRBJ2-7; D not certain. Germline V lookup: CDR1 MDHEN, CDR2 SYDVKM. This CDR3 has 15 amino acids. Trimming removed 5 bases from V and 2 bases from J, with 16 bases in between. This CDR3 reads CASSLKAVGPYEQYF. In nucleotides, the CDR3 is TGTGCCAGCAGTCTAAAGGCGGTTGGCCCCTACGAGCAGTACTTC.

Regarding this clonotype: The junction shows a germline mismatch at one end, possibly a read error. V gene TRBV29-1 combines with J gene TRBJ1-1; 9 bases are shared with TRBD1. The CDR3 extends over 14 amino acids. The germline gives CDR1 SQVTM, CDR2 ANQGSEA. The CDR3 nucleotides read TGCAACGGTCGAGGACAGGGGTGGAACATTGAAGCTTTCTTT. Translating gives CNGRGQGWNIEAFF.

The rearrangement uses TRBV28 and TRBJ2-2; tentative D call: TRBD2 (7 bases). Germline V lookup: CDR1 MDHEN, CDR2 SYDVKM. Between the trimmed V and J ends, which lost 11 bases and 15 bases, there was a span of 28 bases. This CDR3 has 14 amino acids. The CDR3 sequence is CASLVGGDTGVLFF. The CDR3 DNA is TGTGCCTCTCTAGTGGGAGGGGACACCGGGGTGTTGTTTTTT.

For this clonotype: The junction does not match germline at one end; this may be a read error. V gene TRBV5-1 combines with J gene TRBJ1-1; D is perhaps TRBD1 (5 bases). The germline V gene has CDR1 SGHRS and CDR2 YFSETQ. The CDR3 consists of 14 residues. The CDR3 loop is CASSAQAGNTEASF. The CDR3 region has the DNA TGCGCCAGCAGCGCACAGGCGGGGAACACTGAAGCTTCCTTT.

This clonotype was counted a few times. A single base separates this from a much larger clone, so it may be a read error. The chain has TRBV29-1 and TRBJ2-2; D is possibly TRBD2 (6 bases). The CDR3 is 14 residues long. Germline values: CDR1 SQVTM, CDR2 ANQGSEA. The CDR3 bases are TGCAGCGTTGGGGGACTTACGAACACCGGGGATCTGTTTTTT. It codes for CSVGGLTNTGDLFF.

This clonotype has just one count. Just one base apart from a much larger clone, this may be a read error. The chain carries TRBV6-2 or TRBV6-3 and TRBJ2-1; 10 bases fit TRBD2. The CDR3 has 16 amino acids. Germline-derived CDR1 and CDR2 are MNHEY and SVGEGT. The CDR3 loop is CASSPSGRVSVSEQIF. CDR3 bases: TGTGCCAGCAGTCCCAGCGGGAGGGTATCTGTCAGTGAGCAGATCTTC.

The chain recombines TRBV11-2 with TRBJ1-2; the D is unclear. CDR1 is SGHAT and CDR2 is FQNNGV in the germline V gene. The CDR3 is 15 amino acids. CDR3 bases: TGTGCAAGAAGCTTAGAGGCCGGAGGGCGGTATTGCTACACCTTC. It yields the protein CARSLEAGGRYCYTF.

As to this clonotype: The junction departs from germline at one end; a sequencing error may be responsible. V and J are TRBV20-1 and TRBJ2-7, with TRBD2 matching over 11 bases. Germline V gene lookup returns CDR1 DFQATT and CDR2 SNEGSKA (reference sequence). The CDR3 has 14 residues. CDR3 protein: CSAPTSGISNEQYF. The CDR3 region has the DNA TGCAGTGCGCCGACTAGCGGGATCTCTAACGAGCAGTATTTC.

The chain is built from TRBV7-8 and TRBJ1-1; D ambiguous. Germline V gene lookup returns CDR1 SGHVS and CDR2 FQNEAQ. This CDR3 spans 15 amino acids. Trimming cost V 3 bases and J 5 bases, with 16 bases left between them. Here the CDR3 DNA reads TGTGCCAGCAGCTTTAACGACCATGGGGTTACTGAAGCTTTCTTT. Residues: CASSFNDHGVTEAFF.

A remark on this clonotype: As the CDR3 is not closed by the conserved phenylalanine or tryptophan, this likely results from a read error. The V gene is TRBV20-1, the J gene TRBJ2-1; 15 bases line up with TRBD2. The CDR3 consists of 13 residues. Per the germline V gene, CDR1 is DFQATT and CDR2 is SNEGSKA (reference sequence). This CDR3 reads CSAGGLAGGEQFL. In nucleotides, the CDR3 is TGTAGTGCAGGGGGACTAGCGGGGGGTGAGCAGTTCTTA.

Note on this clonotype: The germline gene is not matched at one end of the junction; a read error may be the cause. The chain couples TRBV18 to TRBJ1-5, with D unclear. Per the germline V gene, CDR1 is KGHSH and CDR2 is LQKENI. The CDR3 length is 16 residues. The CDR3 DNA is TGTGCCACCTCACCACCGCAAGTGAATAGCAATCAGCCCCAGCATTTT. Protein: CATSPPQVNSNQPQHF.

This clonotype was counted between two and nine times. A single base separates this from a much larger clone, so it may be a read error. This chain joins TRBV20-1 and TRBJ2-1, with 10 nucleotides matching TRBD2. The germline V gene encodes CDR1 DFQATT and CDR2 SNEGSKA (reference sequence). This CDR3 has 16 amino acids. The chain's CDR3 is CNASRLAGTRANEQFF. In nucleotides, the CDR3 is TGCAATGCTAGCAGACTAGCGGGCACCCGGGCAAATGAGCAGTTCTTC.

A remark on this clonotype: A much larger clone is a single base away; this may be a read error. This chain uses TRBV5-1 with TRBJ1-4; no clear D gene. Germline V CDR1 and CDR2: SGHRS, YFSETQ. The CDR3 is 13 residues long. The CDR3 loop reads CAGSLRTDEKLFF. CDR3 nucleotide sequence: TGCGCCGGCAGCCTGCGGACGGACGAAAAACTGTTTTTT.

On this clonotype: One end of the junction is discordant with germline, which a read error may explain. The chain recombines TRBV6-4 with TRBJ2-2; TRBD1 might be the D (5 bases). The CDR3 loop spans 14 amino acids. The germline V gene has CDR1 MRHNA and CDR2 SNTAGT. The CDR3 loop is CASSLDEDTWELFF. Written as DNA, the CDR3 is TGTGCCAGCAGCCTAGACGAGGACACCTGGGAGCTGTTTTTT.

Worth noting for this clonotype: This could be a read error, since a much larger clone is one nucleotide away. This sequence joins TRBV6-5 and TRBJ2-1, with 8 bases aligning to TRBD1. CDR3 size: 14 residues. From germline, CDR1 is MNHEY and CDR2 SVGAGI. The CDR3 is CANSPDRVRNEQFF. DNA of the CDR3: TGTGCCAACAGTCCGGACAGGGTGAGGAATGAGCAGTTCTTC.